The present TCR beta chain was sequenced within a study of OX40 agonist ivuxolimab in advanced cancers. Assay: immunoSEQ multiplex PCR; the TCRdb copy retains only in-frame clones and omits some. The table records 68,000 or so clones, roughly 83% of them present only once. V trimming: 2 bases; J trimming: 3 bases; junction bases outside the gene matches: 4. Germline V gene sequence: CDR1 MNHEY, CDR2 SMNVEV (reference sequence). The CDR3 has 15 residues. The sequenced sample was CD4+ or CD8+ T cells sorted from blood, obtained in a trial of the OX40 agonist ivuxolimab. The TCR originated in an adult with an advanced solid tumor such as melanoma, head and neck, liver or kidney cancer. The chain recombines TRBV27 with TRBJ1-3; the match to TRBD1 covers 7 bases. CDR3 in amino acids: CASSLKGANGNTIYF. The CDR3 DNA reads TGTGCCAGCAGTTTAAAGGGGGCCAATGGAAACACCATATATTTT.